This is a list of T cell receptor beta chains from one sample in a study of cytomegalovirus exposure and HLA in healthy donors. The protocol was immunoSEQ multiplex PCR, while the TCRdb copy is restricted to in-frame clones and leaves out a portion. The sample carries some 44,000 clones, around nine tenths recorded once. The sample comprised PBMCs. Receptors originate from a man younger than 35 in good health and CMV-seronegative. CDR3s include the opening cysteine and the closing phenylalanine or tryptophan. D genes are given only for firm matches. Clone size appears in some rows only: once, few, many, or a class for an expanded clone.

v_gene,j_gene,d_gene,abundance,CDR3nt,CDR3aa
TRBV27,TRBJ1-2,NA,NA,TGTGCCAGCAGTTTATCGGGGCAGGGCGGAAACTATGGCTACACCTTC,CASSLSGQGGNYGYTF
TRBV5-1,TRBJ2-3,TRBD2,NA,TGCGCCAGCAGCTTTGGGGGGACTAGATTCACAGATACGCAGTATTTT,CASSFGGTRFTDTQYF
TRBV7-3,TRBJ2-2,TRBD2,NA,TGTGCCAGCAAACGGGAGGGGACTAGCGGTACCGGGGAGCTGTTTTTT,CASKREGTSGTGELFF
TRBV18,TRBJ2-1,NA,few,TGTGCCAGCTCACCCGTCTCCGGGAGTAGTGAGCAGTTCTTC,CASSPVSGSSEQFF
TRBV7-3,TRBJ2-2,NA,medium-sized,TGTGCCAGCAGCTTGGACGGGAGTGGCACCGGGGAGCTGTTTTTT,CASSLDGSGTGELFF
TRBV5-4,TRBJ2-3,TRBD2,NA,TGTGCCAGCAGCTTGGCGAACCTAGCGGGGGGGGATACGCAGTATTTT,CASSLANLAGGDTQYF
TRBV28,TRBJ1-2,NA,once,TGTGCCAGCACAACACAGGGATCCGGCTACACCTTC,CASTTQGSGYTF
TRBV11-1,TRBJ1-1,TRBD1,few,TGTGCCAGCAGCTTACAGGGGGCGTTTGTTGAAGCTTTCTTT,CASSLQGAFVEAFF
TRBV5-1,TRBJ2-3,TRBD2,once,TGCGCCAGCAGCCTTACGGGGGGGCGCCCAGATACGCAGTATTTT,CASSLTGGRPDTQYF
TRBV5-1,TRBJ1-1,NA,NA,TGCGCCAGCAGCTTGTTGTCGACCCCGCGGGGCACTGAAGCTTTCTTT,CASSLLSTPRGTEAFF
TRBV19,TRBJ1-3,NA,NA,TGTGCCAGTATGGCCAGGGCTGGAAACACCATATATTTT,CASMARAGNTIYF
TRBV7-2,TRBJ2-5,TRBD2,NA,TGTGCCAGCAGCCCGCGGGGGGGGGCGGAGACCCAGTACTTC,CASSPRGGAETQYF
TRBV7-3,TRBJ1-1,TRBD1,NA,TGTGCCAGCAGCGTGACAGGGGCTCAGAACACTGAAGCTTTCTTT,CASSVTGAQNTEAFF
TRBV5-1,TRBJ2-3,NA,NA,TGCGCCAGCAGCTTGGTCGGAGTCACAGATACGCAGTATTTT,CASSLVGVTDTQYF
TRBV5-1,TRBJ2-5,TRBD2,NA,TGCGCCAGCAGCCCCCCGACTAGCGGGAGTTTGGAGACCCAGTACTTC,CASSPPTSGSLETQYF
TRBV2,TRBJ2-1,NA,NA,TGTGCCAGCAGTCAGACAGGCGGGCAGTTCTTC,CASSQTGGQFF
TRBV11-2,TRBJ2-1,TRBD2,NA,TGTGCCAGCAGCTTTCTAGCGGGAGGGCCCGATGAGCAGTTCTTC,CASSFLAGGPDEQFF
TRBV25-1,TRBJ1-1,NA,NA,TGTGCCAGCAGTGAATTCCTGGGGGCGAAAACTGAAGCTTTCTTT,CASSEFLGAKTEAFF
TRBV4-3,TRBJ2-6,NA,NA,TGCGCCAGCAGCCAAGTCCTCCCTGGGGCCAACGTCCTGACTTTC,CASSQVLPGANVLTF
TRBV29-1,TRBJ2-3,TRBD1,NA,TGCAGCGCCTCGGGACAGGGTGTTGTAGATACGCAGTATTTT,CSASGQGVVDTQYF
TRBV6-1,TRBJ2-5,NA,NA,TGTGCCAGCAGCCTGTCGGCAGGGGACCAAGAGACCCAGTACTTC,CASSLSAGDQETQYF